Following are 27 T cell receptor beta chains from one sample sequenced in a study of T cells in Graves' hyperthyroidism and ophthalmopathy. Amplification of TCR beta CDR3 regions used RNA as the template. Carried out on the TCR CDR3, a first-round RT-PCR used the HTBI primer set. TCRdb fed the multiplex PCR reads into MiXCR, producing one record per CDR3 protein. The sample contains more than 350,000 distinct CDR3 sequences, roughly 15% of which appear only once. The material sequenced was blood. All receptors derive from a woman under 40 with Graves' ophthalmopathy.

V gene TRBV4-1 combines with J gene TRBJ2-7; 8 positions match TRBD1. The J segment lost 3 bases and the V segment lost 1 base, leaving 5 bases of the junction unmatched. The germline gives CDR1 MGHRA, CDR2 YSYEKL. The CDR3 sequence is 15 residues long. CDR3 nucleotides: TGCGCCAGCAGCCAAGTAGGACAGGGCATCTACGAGCAGTACTTC. Protein sequence: CASSQVGQGIYEQYF.

This clonotype was counted many times. The chain carries TRBV28 and TRBJ2-7; D perhaps matches TRBD1 (6 bases). This CDR3 spans 14 amino acids. Germline V gene sequence: CDR1 MDHEN, CDR2 SYDVKM. Between the trimmed V and J ends, which lost 4 bases and 3 bases, there was a span of 13 bases. As DNA, the CDR3 is TGTGCCAGCAGTTCTGGACAGAGTTTCTACGAGCAGTACTTC. Translated: CASSSGQSFYEQYF.

This clonotype has a count of ten or more. The chain uses TRBV15 and TRBJ2-2; the D is unclear. Germline V gene data show CDR1 as LNHNV and CDR2 as YYDKDF (reference sequence). CDR3 size: 14 residues. The ends were cut back, 0 bases at V and 6 bases at J, with 8 bases in the middle. The CDR3 reads CATSRDQSAGELFF. DNA for the CDR3: TGTGCCACCAGCAGAGATCAGAGTGCCGGGGAGCTGTTTTTT.

This clonotype was recorded many times. The chain combines TRBV19 with TRBJ1-2; the D is unclear. CDR3 length: 15 amino acids. CDR1 and CDR2 (germline): LNHDA, SQIVND (reference sequence). With 7 bases removed from V and 6 bases from J, the gap between germline ends came to 21 bases. CDR3 residues: CASTPRVMGGDGYTF. CDR3 DNA: TGTGCCAGTACCCCACGCGTTATGGGCGGAGATGGCTACACCTTC.

This clonotype was found many times. The chain joins TRBV28 to TRBJ1-3; a possible D gene is TRBD1 (5 bases). Germline-derived CDR1 and CDR2 are MDHEN and SYDVKM. This CDR3 has 16 residues. Trimming stripped 2 bases from V and 0 bases from J, with 11 bases between. Here the CDR3 DNA reads TGTGCCAGCAGTTTAGGGGGACGGCACTCTGGAAACACCATATATTTT. Its translation is CASSLGGRHSGNTIYF.

This clonotype was seen ten or more times. The CDR3 bases are TGTGCCATCAGGGACGGATCGGTCTATGGCTACACCTTC. The encoded protein is CAIRDGSVYGYTF. V and J are TRBV10-3 and TRBJ1-2; D unclear. V lost 6 bases, J lost 4 bases, and 12 bases lay in between. This CDR3 region has 13 residues. Germline V gene data show CDR1 as ENHRY and CDR2 as SYGVKD.

This clonotype was detected many times. The genes are TRBV6-1 and TRBJ2-7; D not resolved. The CDR3 sequence is 14 residues long. The germline V gene has CDR1 MNHNS and CDR2 SASEGT. V lost 7 bases and J lost 4, with 17 bases in between. The CDR3: CASKIAYGDYEQYF. CDR3 nucleotide sequence: TGTGCCAGCAAGATTGCTTACGGTGATTACGAGCAGTACTTC.

This clonotype has just a few counts. The chain has TRBV20-1 and TRBJ1-6; perhaps TRBD1 as D (5 bases). The CDR3 contains 16 residues. Germline V gene lookup returns CDR1 DFQATT and CDR2 SNEGSKA (reference sequence). The ends were cut back, 6 bases at V and 9 bases at J, with 24 bases in the middle. CDR3 in amino acids: CSASNWGEGLGSPLHF. CDR3 DNA sequence: TGCAGTGCCTCAAACTGGGGGGAGGGATTGGGTTCACCCCTCCACTTT.

This clonotype was seen repeatedly, ten times or more. The gene calls are TRBV24-1 and TRBJ2-1; D call uncertain. The CDR3 has 16 residues. CDR1 is KGHDR and CDR2 is SFDVKD in the germline V gene. V lost 3 bases to trimming and J lost 0 bases, with 11 bases between them. CDR3 nucleotide sequence: TGTGCCACCAGTGATCCAGCAACGAGCTCCTACAATGAGCAGTTCTTC. Translation: CATSDPATSSYNEQFF.

V is TRBV2 and J is TRBJ1-6; TRBD1 aligns across 9 bases. CDR1 and CDR2 from the germline V gene are SNHLY and FYNNEI. Trimming cost V 5 bases and J 10 bases; bases outside gene matches: 15. The CDR3 sequence is 17 residues long. CDR3 amino acids: CASSPTGATGGESPLHF. CDR3 nucleotides: TGTGCCAGCAGTCCGACCGGGGCAACAGGGGGCGAATCACCCCTCCACTTT.

This clonotype appeared many times. CDR3 amino acids: CASSHRSGGEQFF. The CDR3, as DNA: TGTGCCAGCAGTCACCGATCGGGGGGGGAGCAGTTCTTC. The V gene is TRBV27, the J gene TRBJ2-1; TRBD2 aligns across 8 bases. This CDR3 contains 13 residues. With 5 bases clipped from V and 10 bases from J, the junction kept 7 bases outside the gene matches. Germline V gene lookup returns CDR1 MNHEY and CDR2 SMNVEV (reference sequence).

This clonotype was counted ten times or more. The rearrangement links TRBV20-1 to TRBJ2-1; possible D gene TRBD2, 6 bases. The CDR3 extends over 14 amino acids. Germline V gene data show CDR1 as DFQATT and CDR2 as SNEGSKA (reference sequence). Trimming shortened V by 7 bases and J by 4 bases, and 17 bases separated the two germline ends. The CDR3 here is CSGSYGGAYNEQFF. In DNA form, the CDR3 reads TGCAGTGGTAGCTATGGCGGGGCATACAATGAGCAGTTCTTC.

This clonotype came up many times. This chain uses TRBV20-1 with TRBJ1-4; D not resolved. The germline V gene encodes CDR1 DFQATT and CDR2 SNEGSKA (reference sequence). CDR3 size: 17 residues. Deletions cut 5 bases from V and 0 bases from J, with 19 bases between. CDR3 loop: CSAFLRGDGATNEKLFF. The CDR3 coding sequence is TGCAGTGCTTTTTTACGCGGGGATGGGGCAACTAATGAAAAACTGTTTTTT.

This chain connects TRBV5-6 to TRBJ2-1; 9 nucleotides align to TRBD2. The length of the CDR3 is 18 residues. CDR1 is SGHDT, CDR2 YYEEEE, per germline. Trimming took 4 bases from V and 5 from J; bases not matched to a gene: 16. The CDR3 DNA reads TGTGCCAGCAGCCTCCAAGGGCGTGTCGGCGGGGGGGACAATGAGCAGTTCTTC. Residues: CASSLQGRVGGGDNEQFF.

The rearrangement uses TRBV27 and TRBJ2-3; 8 bases are shared with TRBD1. Germline-derived CDR1 and CDR2 are MNHEY and SMNVEV (reference sequence). Trimming took 6 bases from V and 8 from J; bases not matched to a gene: 7. CDR3 size: 13 residues. The CDR3 reads CASRNRGSGTQYF. In DNA, the CDR3 is TGTGCCAGCAGGAACAGGGGGTCTGGTACGCAGTATTTT.

This clonotype was found many times. The gene calls are TRBV28 and TRBJ2-1; no clear D gene. Germline loops: CDR1 MDHEN, CDR2 SYDVKM. There are 16 residues in the CDR3. V was clipped by 2 bases and J by 4 bases, with 15 bases between them. CDR3 coding DNA: TGTGCCAGCAGTTTACCTAGGCCGATCCTATACAATGAGCAGTTCTTC. As protein: CASSLPRPILYNEQFF.

This clonotype turned up a few times. The J gene is TRBJ2-2, the V gene TRBV20-1, with no clear D. V was shortened by 2 bases and J by 1 base, with 11 bases between the two germline ends. The CDR3 has 15 residues. CDR1 and CDR2 from the germline V gene are DFQATT and SNEGSKA (reference sequence). The CDR3 nucleotides read TGCAGTGCTAGATCCTCTCAGCGGAACACCGGGGAGCTGTTTTTT. It yields the protein CSARSSQRNTGELFF.

This clonotype was detected many times. The V gene is TRBV27, the J gene TRBJ2-1; D is possibly TRBD1 (6 bases). Germline V lookup: CDR1 MNHEY, CDR2 SMNVEV (reference sequence). Trimming left V 10 bases short and J 8 bases short, with 24 bases between. The CDR3 sequence is 15 residues long. As DNA, the CDR3 is TGTGCCACGACCCGTCCAGGGGTTTATTACGATGAGCAGTTCTTC. Amino acids: CATTRPGVYYDEQFF.

There are many counts of this clonotype. This rearrangement joins TRBV3-1 to TRBJ1-5; D not resolved. The CDR3 runs 14 residues. Germline loops: CDR1 LGHDT, CDR2 YNNKEL (reference sequence). Trimming took 5 bases from V and 0 from J, leaving 8 bases between them. This chain's CDR3 is CASSAEYSNQPQHF. DNA of the CDR3: TGTGCCAGCAGCGCGGAGTATAGCAATCAGCCCCAGCATTTT.

The V and J genes are TRBV11-2 and TRBJ1-5; possibly TRBD1 for D (5 bases). The germline V gene has CDR1 SGHAT and CDR2 FQNNGV. This CDR3 has 18 amino acids. V shed 3 bases and J shed 7 bases, with 25 bases lying between them. The DNA for the CDR3 is TGTGCCAGCAGCTTTAATGTAAGGGACCCTTACCGAGTGCAGCCCCAGCATTTT. Its translation: CASSFNVRDPYRVQPQHF.

V and J are TRBV7-9 and TRBJ2-3, with 11 bases that match TRBD1. The CDR3 totals 16 residues. V gave up 5 bases and J gave up 1 base; unmatched junction bases: 5. Looked up from germline, CDR1 is SEHNR and CDR2 is FQNEAQ (reference sequence). CDR3 in amino acids: CASSEGQGVRTDTQYF. As DNA, the CDR3 is TGTGCCAGCAGCGAGGGACAGGGGGTCCGCACAGATACGCAGTATTTT.

This clonotype came up many times. At one boundary the junction diverges from the germline segment, which might be a read error. V is TRBV12-3 or TRBV12-4 and J is TRBJ1-2, with a possible D match to TRBD1 (5 bases). This CDR3 spans 17 amino acids. The CDR3 loop reads CASSLGTRGITNYGYTF. In nucleotides, the CDR3 is TGTGCCAGCAGTTTGGGGACCAGAGGGATCACTAATTATGGCTACACCTTC.

This clonotype was counted ten times or more. The CDR3 coding sequence is TGTGCCAGCAGCCCCGGCTACCTGAATGAGCAGTTCTTC. Its protein is CASSPGYLNEQFF. The rearrangement uses TRBV7-3 and TRBJ2-1; no clear D gene. V was pared by 5 bases and J by 7 bases, with 12 bases between. The CDR3 consists of 13 residues. The germline gives CDR1 SGHTA, CDR2 FQGTGA.

This clonotype has at least ten counts. The rearrangement uses TRBV2 and TRBJ1-2, with D perhaps matching TRBD1 (6 bases). CDR1 and CDR2 (germline): SNHLY, FYNNEI. V gave up 6 bases and J gave up 0 bases, with 8 bases separating them. The CDR3 is 13 amino acids. The CDR3 DNA follows: TGTGCCAGCAGCCAGGGGACTAACTATGGCTACACCTTC. Translating gives CASSQGTNYGYTF.

The chain couples TRBV6-1 to TRBJ2-5, with D uncertain. This CDR3 spans 12 amino acids. V was pared by 7 bases and J by 1 base, with 7 bases between. Per germline, CDR1 MNHNS and CDR2 SASEGT. CDR3 coding DNA: TGTGCCAGCATGGAGAGCCAAGAGACCCAGTACTTC. Translating gives CASMESQETQYF.

Many counts were recorded for this clonotype. The chain uses TRBV11-1 and TRBJ2-5, with D hard to call. V gave up 8 bases and J gave up 2 bases, with 12 bases separating them. This CDR3 has 13 amino acids. From germline, CDR1 is SGHAT and CDR2 FQDESV (reference sequence). CDR3 loop: CASGSPRQETQYF. CDR3 nucleotides: TGTGCCAGCGGCTCGCCACGTCAAGAGACCCAGTACTTC.

This clonotype was counted only a few times. This chain uses TRBV20-1 with TRBJ2-1; 10 bases map to TRBD2. The CDR3 totals 18 residues. V dropped 1 base and J dropped 3; count of bases not matched to a gene: 12. Germline V lookup: CDR1 DFQATT, CDR2 SNEGSKA (reference sequence). The CDR3 is CSARVIGLAEEHYNEQFF. The CDR3 coding sequence is TGCAGTGCTAGAGTTATCGGACTAGCGGAGGAGCACTACAATGAGCAGTTCTTC.